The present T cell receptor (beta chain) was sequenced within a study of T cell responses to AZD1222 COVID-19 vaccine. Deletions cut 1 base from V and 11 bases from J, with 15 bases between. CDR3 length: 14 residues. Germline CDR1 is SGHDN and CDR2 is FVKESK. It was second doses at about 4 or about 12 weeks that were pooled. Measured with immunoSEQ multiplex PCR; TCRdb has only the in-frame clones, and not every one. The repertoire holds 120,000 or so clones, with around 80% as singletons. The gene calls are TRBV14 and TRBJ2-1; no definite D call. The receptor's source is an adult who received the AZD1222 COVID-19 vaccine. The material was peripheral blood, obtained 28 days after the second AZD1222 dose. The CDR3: CASSQGIRQVQQFF. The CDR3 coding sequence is TGTGCCAGCAGCCAAGGGATTCGCCAGGTTCAGCAGTTCTTC.